Detailed here is one T cell receptor (beta chain). The read is 3 residues too short to cover the CDR3 end, so that end is filled in from the germline J gene. The record originates from a study of T cells in women clearing cervical HPV infection. Assay used: immunoSEQ multiplex PCR; TCRdb lists only in-frame clones, some missing. The repertoire table contains 25,000 or so clones. This CDR3 comprises 15 residues. Trimming took off 5 bases at V and 4 bases at J, with 16 bases between the two ends. Germline V gene sequence: CDR1 LNHDA, CDR2 SQIVND (reference sequence). The clonotype was recovered from a woman between 18 and 69 years old with a cervical HPV16 infection that either progressed to CIN3+ or cleared (not recorded which). The J gene is TRBJ2-3, the V gene TRBV19, with D possibly matching TRBD2 (5 bases). The sample taken for sequencing was blood buffy coat. This chain's CDR3 is CASSASGVGADTQYF. The covered CDR3 bases are TGTGCCAGTAGTGCCTCAGGAGTCGGGGCAGATACG.